This section outlines one T cell receptor beta chain sequence together with its context. In assigning cohorts, the study relied on participant-reported clinical history. The V gene lost 1 base and the J gene lost 10 bases, with 10 bases spanning the gap. The CDR3 has 12 amino acids. Germline V gene data show CDR1 as SNHLY and CDR2 as FYNNEI. The data originate from a study of blood T cell repertoires in COVID-19. Study context: COVID-19 samples from acute and convalescent phases originated in the United States, Italy and Spain.

The data were produced by immunoSEQ multiplex PCR, yet TCRdb's version contains in-frame clones alone and is incomplete. The sample comprises about 400,000 clones, around 90% of which are singletons, and around 1.9% rests with the top ten. The chain joins TRBV2 to TRBJ1-2; D may be TRBD1 (6 bases). The specimen sequenced was PBMCs or T cells enriched from blood (not recorded which). This clonotype originated in a woman aged 35 to 49 with acute COVID-19. In DNA, the CDR3 is TGTGCCAGCAGTGAAGGGGCAGGGGCCTACACCTTC. Translated, it gives CASSEGAGAYTF.